This T cell receptor (beta chain) was profiled in a study of OX40 agonist ivuxolimab in advanced cancers. Study as a whole: The dose-escalation cohort had hepatocellular carcinoma, melanoma, renal cell or head and neck cancer. Overall study results and limits: Averaging showed that CD8+ T cells had more expanded clones than CD4+ did.

Profiled with immunoSEQ multiplex PCR; TCRdb holds only in-frame clones, not every one. This sample has tens of thousands of clones; about 91% occur once, and the top ten carry approximately 4.2%. A remark on this clone: Its antigen is undetermined.

This CDR3 is 16 amino acids long. In germline, CDR1 is KGHSH, CDR2 LQKENI. V was clipped by 6 bases and J by 0 bases; unmatched bases: 10. Sequencing used CD4+ or CD8+ T cells sorted from blood, obtained in a trial of the OX40 agonist ivuxolimab. The TCR was taken from an adult with an advanced solid tumor such as melanoma, head and neck, liver or kidney cancer. This chain links TRBV18 with TRBJ2-7, with 8 positions matching TRBD2. CDR3 nucleotide sequence: TGTGCCAGCTCCCCGAGCGGGGGTCGCAGCTCCTACGAGCAGTACTTC. Protein: CASSPSGGRSSYEQYF.